Presented here are 9 T cell receptor beta chains from one specimen sequenced in a study of CD8+ T cells in alopecia areata. The treatment was: oral pan-JAK inhibitor, 5-10 mg twice daily. Extraction and reverse transcription of RNA yielded cDNA as the sequencing template. Sequenced by immunoSEQ multiplex PCR; TCRdb stores in-frame clones only, minus some. The sample yields some 170,000 clones, roughly 63% seen once. The sample was CD4+ T cells sorted from blood, taken at approximately week 60, from a patient treated with tofacitinib. All receptors come from a human donor with alopecia areata.

This clone was detected a few times. Here the CDR3 reads CASDPGQGYEQYF. CDR3 bases: TGCGCCAGCGACCCGGGACAGGGATACGAGCAGTACTTC. The rearrangement joins TRBV5-1 to TRBJ2-7, with 9 bases lining up with TRBD1. The V gene end was trimmed by 7 bases and the J gene end by 4 bases; junction bases not matched to a gene: 6. CDR1 is SGHRS, CDR2 YFSETQ, per germline. This CDR3 has 13 amino acids.

The genes are TRBV7-2 and TRBJ2-5; tentative D call: TRBD1 (6 bases). CDR1 and CDR2 from the germline V gene are SGHTA and FQGNSA. Trimming shortened V by 2 bases and J by 2 bases, and 9 bases separated the two germline ends. The CDR3 spans 14 residues. CDR3 sequence: CASSLHRAQETQYF. DNA of the CDR3: TGTGCCAGCAGCTTACACAGGGCACAAGAGACCCAGTACTTC.

The chain combines TRBV6-1 with TRBJ1-1, with 7 bases that match TRBD1. CDR3 length equals 15 residues. Germline trimming cut 2 bases from V and 5 bases from J; bases unmatched to any gene: 8. The germline V gene encodes CDR1 MNHNS and CDR2 SASEGT. Written as DNA, the CDR3 is TGTGCCAGCAGTGAAAAAACAGGGGCGCTAACTGAAGCTTTCTTT. Residues: CASSEKTGALTEAFF.

The chain employs TRBV4-1 and TRBJ1-6, with no clear D. Germline CDR1 is MGHRA and CDR2 is YSYEKL. With 0 bases removed from V and 0 bases from J, the gap between germline ends came to 6 bases. The CDR3 has 16 amino acids. The CDR3 here is CASSQDLSSYNSPLHF. The CDR3 DNA is TGCGCCAGCAGCCAAGATCTGAGCTCCTATAATTCACCCCTCCACTTT.

This rearrangement joins TRBV9 to TRBJ2-7; possibly TRBD1 for D (6 bases). This CDR3 is 14 amino acids long. The ends were cut back, 3 bases at V and 1 base at J, with 11 bases in the middle. Germline values: CDR1 SGDLS, CDR2 YYNGEE. CDR3 sequence reads: CASSGTARSYEQYF. The CDR3 region has the DNA TGTGCCAGCAGCGGGACAGCACGGTCCTACGAGCAGTACTTC.

This clone has just a few counts. This chain uses TRBV18 with TRBJ1-1, with 7 bases identical to TRBD1. The length of the CDR3 is 16 residues. The V gene end was trimmed by 6 bases and the J gene end by 4 bases; junction bases not matched to a gene: 14. Germline V gives CDR1 KGHSH, CDR2 LQKENI. The CDR3 DNA reads as TGTGCCAGCTCCGAGGCGTCAGGGGGGCTGGTCACTGAAGCTTTCTTT. Translated, it gives CASSEASGGLVTEAFF.

J is TRBJ2-3 and V is TRBV9; the D is unclear. The germline V gene encodes CDR1 SGDLS and CDR2 YYNGEE. CDR3 size: 16 residues. V shed 2 bases and J shed 2 bases, with 15 bases lying between them. The CDR3 nucleotides read TGTGCCAGCAGCGTCGGGTGGTCGGAACCCACAGATACGCAGTATTTT. Protein sequence: CASSVGWSEPTDTQYF.

The chain uses TRBV7-6 and TRBJ2-5, with D possibly matching TRBD1 (6 bases). The CDR3 totals 15 residues. Germline-derived CDR1 and CDR2 are SGHVS and FNYEAQ. V dropped 5 bases and J dropped 1 base, with 14 bases sitting between them. CDR3 residues: CASSALGGGQETQYF. As DNA, the CDR3 is TGTGCCAGCAGCGCCCTTGGGGGCGGCCAAGAGACCCAGTACTTC.

This clone has a handful of counts. V usage is TRBV29-1 and J usage is TRBJ2-7; 8 positions match TRBD1. V lost 4 bases, J lost 3 bases, and 8 bases stayed unmatched. The CDR3 length is 14 residues. CDR1 and CDR2 (germline): SQVTM, ANQGSEA. The CDR3, as DNA: TGCAGCGTTGTACCCGGGACAGGCAACTACGAGCAGTACTTC. Its protein is CSVVPGTGNYEQYF.